One sample yielded the 5 T cell receptor beta chains listed below, sequenced in a study of early T cells in non-severe SARS-CoV-2 infection. From the 5' RACE reads, TCRdb called clonotypes with MiXCR, one entry per CDR3 protein. This sample has roughly 90,000 distinct CDR3 sequences, with about 14% found just once. The material sequenced was whole blood. The receptors come from an adult who was a healthcare worker with PCR-confirmed SARS-CoV-2 infection or an uninfected control (not recorded which).

The genes are TRBV20-1 and TRBJ2-7; possibly TRBD2 for D (7 bases). The CDR3 spans 14 residues. Between the trimmed V and J ends, which lost 6 bases and 4 bases, there was a span of 19 bases. CDR1 is DFQATT, CDR2 SNEGSKA, per germline (reference sequence). In nucleotides, the CDR3 is TGCAGTGCCCGGGGGGCCGGTCATTTATACGAGCAGTACTTC. It codes for CSARGAGHLYEQYF.

The chain employs TRBV14 and TRBJ2-3, with TRBD2 identical over 7 bases. CDR1 SGHDN and CDR2 FVKESK come from the germline V gene. The V and J ends lost 3 bases and 3 bases, in that order; junction bases with no gene match: 9. The CDR3 has 16 residues. The CDR3, as DNA: TGTGCCAGCAGCCACAGCGGGGCCATCCCAACAGATACGCAGTATTTT. This translates into CASSHSGAIPTDTQYF.

This clonotype was found a few times. The V and J genes are TRBV10-3 and TRBJ2-5; perhaps D is TRBD1 or TRBD2 (6 bases each). The CDR3 runs 15 residues. In germline, CDR1 is ENHRY, CDR2 SYGVKD. The V end was cut by 4 bases, the J end by 5 bases, with 17 bases between. The CDR3 region is CAISGWRQGGETQYF. The CDR3 DNA sequence: TGTGCCATCAGTGGATGGCGGCAAGGGGGGGAGACCCAGTACTTC.

This clonotype was seen a single time. This sequence joins TRBV6-5 and TRBJ1-1; D gene ambiguous. This CDR3 spans 15 amino acids. Trimming stripped 0 bases from V and 7 bases from J, with 15 bases between. Germline CDR1 MNHEY, CDR2 SVGAGI. The CDR3 spells CASSYSSARRSEAFF. The CDR3 region has the DNA TGTGCCAGCAGTTACTCGAGCGCCCGCCGTAGTGAAGCTTTCTTT.

V and J are TRBV19 and TRBJ2-2; D possibly matches TRBD1 or TRBD2 (5 bases each). Trimming left V 3 bases short and J 3 bases short, with 14 bases between. CDR3 length: 16 amino acids. CDR1 and CDR2 from the germline V gene are LNHDA and SQIVND (reference sequence). CDR3 region: CASSIRRTLYTGELFF. CDR3 bases: TGTGCCAGTAGTATTAGGAGGACACTATACACCGGGGAGCTGTTTTTT. Using reference TRBV19 and TRBJ2-2 for the parts outside the CDR3, the full variable domain is DGGITQSPKYLFRKEGQNVTLSCEQNLNHDAMYWYRQDPGQGLRLIYYSQIVNDFQKGDIAEGYSVSREKKESFPLTVTSAQKNPTAFYLCASSIRRTLYTGELFFGEGSRLTVL.